These 28 T cell receptor beta chains came from one sample sequenced in a study of blood T cell repertoires in COVID-19. Produced via immunoSEQ multiplex PCR; TCRdb's table is partial and in-frame only. Among about 220,000 clones listed, 70% to 85% were seen once. The material sequenced was PBMCs or T cells enriched from blood (not recorded which). The receptor set was obtained from a middle-aged woman with acute COVID-19.

The CDR3: CASSLEAANNEQFF. CDR3 bases: TGCGCCAGCAGCTTGGAAGCAGCGAACAATGAGCAGTTCTTC. The V and J genes are TRBV5-1 and TRBJ2-1, with unresolved D. CDR3 length: 14 residues. V was pared by 0 bases and J by 5 bases, with 9 bases between. Germline V lookup: CDR1 SGHRS, CDR2 YFSETQ.

The rearrangement uses TRBV6-5 and TRBJ1-2; TRBD1 matches 9 bases. The CDR3 has 16 amino acids. J was trimmed by 3 bases and V by 4 bases; bases with no gene match: 9. In germline, CDR1 is MNHEY, CDR2 SVGAGI. The CDR3 sequence is CASSSFSRQGDYGYTF. As DNA, the CDR3 is TGTGCCAGCAGTTCCTTCTCTCGACAGGGGGACTATGGCTACACCTTC.

This chain joins TRBV10-2 and TRBJ2-1; perhaps TRBD2 as D (6 bases). Germline CDR1 and CDR2: WSHSY and SAAADI. V lost 4 bases, J lost 4 bases, and 14 bases lay in between. The CDR3 contains 15 residues. The CDR3 is CASSAFGEAYNEQFF. CDR3 nucleotide sequence: TGCGCCAGCAGTGCCTTTGGGGAGGCGTACAATGAGCAGTTCTTC.

This chain connects TRBV6-5 to TRBJ2-4, with 7 bases lining up with TRBD1. Germline CDR1 MNHEY, CDR2 SVGAGI. CDR3 size: 13 residues. The V gene end was trimmed by 6 bases and the J gene end by 7 bases; junction bases not matched to a gene: 6. The CDR3 DNA reads TGTGCCAGCAGGGATTCACAGGGGAACATTCAGTACTTC. It yields the protein CASRDSQGNIQYF.

CDR3 nucleotides: TGCGCCAGCAGCCCTCAAGGTGGGGCCTCCCCCGGTGAGCAGTTCTTC. It translates to CASSPQGGASPGEQFF. The rearrangement links TRBV4-3 to TRBJ2-1; possibly TRBD1 for D (5 bases). Germline assignment: CDR1 LGHNA and CDR2 YSLEER. There are 16 residues in the CDR3. Trimming removed 4 bases at V and 9 bases at J, with 22 bases between.

The chain combines TRBV7-3 with TRBJ1-1; the match to TRBD1 covers 10 bases. V shed 5 bases, J shed 7 bases, and the junction held 7 bases outside the gene matches. This CDR3 is 14 amino acids long. Germline CDR1 and CDR2: SGHTA and FQGTGA. In DNA, the CDR3 is TGTGCCAGCAGCGCCGGGACAGGGGCAGGTGAAGCTTTCTTT. This gives the protein CASSAGTGAGEAFF.

This clone has just one count. This chain joins TRBV7-2 and TRBJ1-4; a weak D match, TRBD1 (6 bases). The germline V gene has CDR1 SGHTA and CDR2 FQGNSA. The ends were cut back, 1 base at V and 8 bases at J, with 17 bases in the middle. The CDR3 is 16 residues long. The CDR3 sequence is CASSLGVAGAGEKLFF. CDR3 nucleotides: TGTGCCAGCAGCTTAGGAGTAGCGGGGGCAGGGGAAAAACTGTTTTTT.

The chain carries TRBV5-5 and TRBJ1-2; 7 bases are a match to TRBD1. CDR3 size: 11 residues. In germline, CDR1 is SGHKS, CDR2 YYEKEE (reference sequence). After removal of 8 bases from V and 6 bases from J, the junction contained 4 bases not matched to a gene. CDR3 nucleotides: TGTGCCAGTACAGGGGCCGATGGCTACACCTTC. Translation gives CASTGADGYTF.

The chain combines TRBV18 with TRBJ1-3; no clear D. V shed 3 bases and J shed 5 bases, with 11 bases lying between them. The germline CDR1 and CDR2 sequences are KGHSH and LQKENI. This CDR3 is built from 14 residues. CDR3 loop: CASSPSGPRNTIYF. CDR3 bases: TGTGCCAGCTCACCCAGCGGGCCCCGAAACACCATATATTTT.

The chain combines TRBV7-3 with TRBJ2-3; 10 nucleotides agree with TRBD1. The junction had 3 bases not matched to a gene; V was cut back by 5 bases and J by 1 base. Germline lookup yields CDR1 SGHTA and CDR2 FQGTGA. This CDR3 has 15 amino acids. CDR3 bases: TGTGCCAGCAGCACAGGGACAGGGGGCACAGATACGCAGTATTTT. Its translation is CASSTGTGGTDTQYF.

The chain uses TRBV19 and TRBJ2-1, with 7 bases lining up with TRBD2. CDR3 length equals 17 residues. The V segment lost 3 bases and the J segment 0 bases; nucleotides outside the gene matches: 8. Germline V gene data show CDR1 as LNHDA and CDR2 as SQIVND (reference sequence). CDR3 coding DNA: TGTGCCAGTAGTATCGGGGCTAGCGGTAGCTCCTACAATGAGCAGTTCTTC. Translation gives CASSIGASGSSYNEQFF. The whole variable domain, filled in from reference TRBV19 and TRBJ2-1, reads DGGITQSPKYLFRKEGQNVTLSCEQNLNHDAMYWYRQDPGQGLRLIYYSQIVNDFQKGDIAEGYSVSREKKESFPLTVTSAQKNPTAFYLCASSIGASGSSYNEQFFGPGTRLTVL.

The chain carries TRBV7-3 and TRBJ2-2; 8 bases are shared with TRBD2. This CDR3 contains 15 residues. From germline, CDR1 is SGHTA and CDR2 FQGTGA. Trimming removed 6 bases from V and 0 bases from J; junction bases left unmatched: 3. The DNA for the CDR3 is TGTGCCAGCAGGTTTAGCGGGACGAACACCGGGGAGCTGTTTTTT. Encoded protein: CASRFSGTNTGELFF.

The V and J genes are TRBV11-3 and TRBJ2-7; no definite D call. V lost 1 base and J 3 bases, leaving 7 bases between the germline ends. From germline, CDR1 is SGHNT and CDR2 YENEEA. The CDR3 contains 13 residues. CDR3 nucleotides: TGTGCCAGCAGCTTAGGTGGCAGCTACGAGCAGTACTTC. Translating gives CASSLGGSYEQYF.

This rearrangement joins TRBV10-2 to TRBJ1-2; 12 bases map to TRBD1. Germline V gene lookup returns CDR1 WSHSY and CDR2 SAAADI. J gave up 6 bases and V 6 bases, and 5 bases lay outside the gene matches. The CDR3 covers 14 residues. CDR3 region: CASRPGTGGDGYTF. DNA of the CDR3: TGCGCCAGCAGACCCGGGACAGGGGGCGATGGCTACACCTTC.

This rearrangement joins TRBV7-9 to TRBJ1-5; 8 nucleotides match TRBD1. CDR1 SEHNR and CDR2 FQNEAQ come from the germline V gene (reference sequence). The V gene end was trimmed by 4 bases and the J gene end by 0 bases; junction bases not matched to a gene: 5. This CDR3 is 16 amino acids long. The CDR3: CASSSGQGDSNQPQHF. As DNA, the CDR3 is TGTGCCAGCAGCTCTGGACAGGGAGATAGCAATCAGCCCCAGCATTTT.

The chain combines TRBV5-5 with TRBJ1-6; TRBD1 matches 7 bases. Germline CDR1 reads SGHKS; CDR2 reads YYEKEE (reference sequence). CDR3 size: 15 residues. V gave up 4 bases and J gave up 5 bases; unmatched junction bases: 6. CDR3 nucleotides: TGTGCCAGCAGCGTTACAGGGGCCCATAATTCACCCCTCCACTTT. Amino acid sequence: CASSVTGAHNSPLHF.

This clone occurred a few times. The chain employs TRBV6-5 and TRBJ2-7; 9 bases fit TRBD1. With 6 bases clipped from V and 3 bases from J, the junction kept 6 bases outside the gene matches. The CDR3 runs 14 residues. Germline lookup yields CDR1 MNHEY and CDR2 SVGAGI. The CDR3 region is CASRQGAGSYEQYF. DNA of the CDR3: TGTGCCAGCAGACAGGGGGCTGGGAGCTACGAGCAGTACTTC.

This clone came up once. The gene calls are TRBV28 and TRBJ1-6; D is undetermined. Germline assignment: CDR1 MDHEN and CDR2 SYDVKM. V was trimmed by 3 bases and J by 6 bases, leaving 6 bases between them. This CDR3 is 13 amino acids long. CDR3 coding DNA: TGTGCCAGCAGTTTTGTTCTTAATTCACCCCTCCACTTT. Amino acids: CASSFVLNSPLHF.

The chain uses TRBV27 and TRBJ2-4, with D maybe TRBD1 (5 bases). CDR1 and CDR2 (germline): MNHEY, SMNVEV (reference sequence). The CDR3 contains 17 residues. V was clipped by 0 bases and J by 0 bases, with 12 bases between them. CDR3 amino acids: CASSLSFYRLAKNIQYF. Written as DNA, the CDR3 is TGTGCCAGCAGTTTATCGTTCTACAGGCTAGCCAAAAACATTCAGTACTTC.

The rearrangement uses TRBV6-5 and TRBJ1-4; D is ambiguous. Germline V CDR1 and CDR2: MNHEY, SVGAGI. This CDR3 spans 11 amino acids. V lost 5 bases, J lost 13 bases, and 11 bases lay in between. Here the CDR3 reads CASSLHGILFF. Written as DNA, the CDR3 is TGTGCCAGCAGTCTACACGGGATACTGTTTTTT.

This clone was counted once. This chain joins TRBV4-3 and TRBJ2-7; TRBD2 is a possible D gene (5 bases). Between the trimmed V and J ends, which lost 0 bases and 0 bases, there was a span of 9 bases. CDR3 size: 15 residues. Germline lookup yields CDR1 LGHNA and CDR2 YSLEER. CDR3 sequence: CASSQDGSGSYEQYF. Written as DNA, the CDR3 is TGCGCCAGCAGCCAAGATGGGAGCGGCTCCTACGAGCAGTACTTC.

A word on this clone: Other DNA sequences in the same sample also yield this CDR3. This CDR3 reads CASSLDRGPYNEQFF. CDR3 bases: TGTGCCAGCAGTCTGGACAGGGGGCCCTACAATGAGCAGTTCTTC. This chain connects TRBV6-5 to TRBJ2-1, with TRBD1 matching over 11 bases. The V and J ends lost 5 bases and 2 bases, in that order; junction bases with no gene match: 2. This CDR3 has 15 amino acids. Germline values: CDR1 MNHEY, CDR2 SVGAGI.

A single count supports this clone. This chain joins TRBV2 and TRBJ1-1; 9 nucleotides line up with TRBD1. The CDR3 totals 14 residues. CDR1 and CDR2 (germline): SNHLY, FYNNEI. V lost 5 bases, J lost 2 bases, and 3 bases stayed unmatched. The CDR3 spells CASSRQGGNTEAFF. The CDR3 nucleotides are TGTGCCAGCAGTAGACAGGGGGGAAACACTGAAGCTTTCTTT.

V usage is TRBV19 and J usage is TRBJ1-2; no reliable D call. Germline CDR1 and CDR2: LNHDA and SQIVND (reference sequence). Trimming left V 8 bases short and J 7 bases short, with 17 bases between. This CDR3 is built from 13 residues. The CDR3 protein is CASQSGREAGYTF. CDR3 DNA sequence: TGTGCCAGTCAATCCGGGCGGGAGGCTGGCTACACCTTC.

In its sample, this clone was seen a few times. In DNA form, the CDR3 reads TGCGCCAGCAGCCCGGCAGGGGGCCCGGGGACTAATGAAAAACTGTTTTTT. It yields the protein CASSPAGGPGTNEKLFF. This rearrangement joins TRBV4-1 to TRBJ1-4, with 8 positions matching TRBD1. V trimming: 4 bases; J trimming: 2 bases; junction bases outside the gene matches: 9. Looked up from germline, CDR1 is MGHRA and CDR2 is YSYEKL. This CDR3 contains 17 residues.

The table lists this clone with a few counts. The V and J genes are TRBV7-8 and TRBJ1-1, with 7 bases aligning to TRBD1. Trimming removed 3 bases from V and 4 bases from J; junction bases left unmatched: 2. The CDR3 covers 13 residues. Germline assignment: CDR1 SGHVS and CDR2 FQNEAQ. Here the CDR3 reads CASSFTGVTEAFF. Written as DNA, the CDR3 is TGTGCCAGCAGCTTTACAGGGGTCACTGAAGCTTTCTTT.

The chain joins TRBV7-9 to TRBJ2-3, with D possibly being TRBD2 (6 bases). The CDR3 extends over 15 amino acids. Per the germline V gene, CDR1 is SEHNR and CDR2 is FQNEAQ (reference sequence). V gave up 7 bases and J gave up 3 bases, with 17 bases separating them. Written as DNA, the CDR3 is TGTGCCAGCACCGACCGACGGACTACAACAGATACGCAGTATTTT. This gives the protein CASTDRRTTTDTQYF.

The DNA of the CDR3 is TGCAGCGCCCGCGGACTAGCGGGATTGGGGGACTACAATGAGCAGTTCTTC. This encodes CSARGLAGLGDYNEQFF. This chain uses TRBV29-1 with TRBJ2-1; TRBD2 agrees at 12 bases. CDR1 and CDR2 (germline): SQVTM, ANQGSEA. The CDR3 loop spans 17 amino acids. V was clipped by 7 bases and J by 3 bases; unmatched bases: 13.